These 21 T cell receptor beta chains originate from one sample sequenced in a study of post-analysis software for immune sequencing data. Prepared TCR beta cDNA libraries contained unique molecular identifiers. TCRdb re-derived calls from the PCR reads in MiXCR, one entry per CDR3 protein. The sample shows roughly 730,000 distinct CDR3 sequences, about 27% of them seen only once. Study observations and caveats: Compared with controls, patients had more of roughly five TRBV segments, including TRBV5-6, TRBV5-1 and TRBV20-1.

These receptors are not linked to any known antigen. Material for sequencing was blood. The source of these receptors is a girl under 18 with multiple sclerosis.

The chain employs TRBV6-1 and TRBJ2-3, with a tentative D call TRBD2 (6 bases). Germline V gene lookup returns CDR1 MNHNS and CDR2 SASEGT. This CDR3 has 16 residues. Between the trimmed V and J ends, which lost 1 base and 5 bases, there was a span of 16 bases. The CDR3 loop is CASSEGAGMGEDTQYF. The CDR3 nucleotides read TGTGCCAGCAGTGAAGGGGCGGGGATGGGAGAAGATACGCAGTATTTT.

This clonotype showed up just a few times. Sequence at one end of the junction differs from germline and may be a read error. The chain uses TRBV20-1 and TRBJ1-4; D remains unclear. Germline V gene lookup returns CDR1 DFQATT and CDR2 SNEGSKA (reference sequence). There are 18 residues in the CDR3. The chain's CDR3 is CGARDYLYDSATNEKLFF. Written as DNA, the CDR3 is TGCGGTGCTAGAGATTACCTCTATGATTCCGCGACTAATGAAAAACTGTTTTTT.

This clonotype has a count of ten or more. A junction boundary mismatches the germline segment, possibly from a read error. CDR3 nucleotides: TGTGCCAGCAGTTCCGGGACTAGCGGCTCCTACAATGAGCAGTTCTTC. It yields the protein CASSSGTSGSYNEQFF. The chain employs TRBV5-1 and TRBJ2-1; TRBD2 aligns across 11 bases. This CDR3 has 16 residues. Germline V lookup: CDR1 SGHRS, CDR2 YFSETQ.

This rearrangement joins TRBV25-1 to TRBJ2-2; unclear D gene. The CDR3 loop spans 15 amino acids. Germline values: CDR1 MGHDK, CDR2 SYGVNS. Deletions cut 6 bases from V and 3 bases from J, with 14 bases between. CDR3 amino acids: CASSLHGPDTGELFF. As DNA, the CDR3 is TGTGCCAGCAGCCTCCATGGGCCGGACACCGGGGAGCTGTTTTTT.

CDR3 loop: CASSELRLGDRDHEQYF. The DNA of the CDR3 is TGTGCCAGCAGTGAATTAAGGTTAGGGGACAGGGACCACGAGCAGTACTTC. The chain recombines TRBV2 with TRBJ2-4; 9 positions agree with TRBD1. Matching the DNA end better, TRBJ2-7 makes the J call doubtful. Per the germline V gene, CDR1 is SNHLY and CDR2 is FYNNEI. The CDR3 extends over 17 amino acids.

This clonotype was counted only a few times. For the CDR3, the DNA is TGCAGTGCAGGCATCGACCTAAACAATGAGCAGTTCTTC. Translation gives CSAGIDLNNEQFF. V gene TRBV20-1 combines with J gene TRBJ2-1; D ambiguous. Germline values: CDR1 DFQATT, CDR2 SNEGSKA (reference sequence). CDR3 length: 13 amino acids. V was trimmed by 6 bases and J by 5 bases, leaving 14 bases between them.

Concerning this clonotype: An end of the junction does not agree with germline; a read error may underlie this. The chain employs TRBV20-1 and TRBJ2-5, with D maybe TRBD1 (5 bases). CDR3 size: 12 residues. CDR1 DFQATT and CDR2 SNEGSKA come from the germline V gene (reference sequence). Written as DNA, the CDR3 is TGCAGAGCTATAGGGGTGGGGGAGACCCAGTACTTC. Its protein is CRAIGVGETQYF.

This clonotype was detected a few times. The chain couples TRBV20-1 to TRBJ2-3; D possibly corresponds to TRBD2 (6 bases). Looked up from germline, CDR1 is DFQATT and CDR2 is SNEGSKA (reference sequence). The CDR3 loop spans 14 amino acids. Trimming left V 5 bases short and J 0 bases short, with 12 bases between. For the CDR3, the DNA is TGCAGTGCTCCAGACCGGGAGAGCACAGATACGCAGTATTTT. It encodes CSAPDRESTDTQYF.

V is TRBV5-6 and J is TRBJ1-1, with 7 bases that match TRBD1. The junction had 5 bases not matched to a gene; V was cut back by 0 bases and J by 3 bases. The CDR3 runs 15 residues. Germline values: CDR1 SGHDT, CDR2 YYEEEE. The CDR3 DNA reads TGTGCCAGCAGCTTGGAAGGGGGCTGGGACACTGAAGCTTTCTTT. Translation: CASSLEGGWDTEAFF.

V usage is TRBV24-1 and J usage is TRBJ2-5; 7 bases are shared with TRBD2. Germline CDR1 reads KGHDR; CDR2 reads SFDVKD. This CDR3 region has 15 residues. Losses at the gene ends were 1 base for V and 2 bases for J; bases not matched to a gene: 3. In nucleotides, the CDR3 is TGTGCCACCAGTGATTTTGGAGCGGGACAAGAGACCCAGTACTTC. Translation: CATSDFGAGQETQYF.

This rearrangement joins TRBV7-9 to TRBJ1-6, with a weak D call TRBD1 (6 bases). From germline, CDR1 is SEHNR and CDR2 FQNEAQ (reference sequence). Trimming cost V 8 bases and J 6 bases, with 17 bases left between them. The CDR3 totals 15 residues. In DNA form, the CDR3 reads TGTGCCAGCTTTGGGGGGACACAGCCTAATTCACCCCTCCACTTT. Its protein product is CASFGGTQPNSPLHF.

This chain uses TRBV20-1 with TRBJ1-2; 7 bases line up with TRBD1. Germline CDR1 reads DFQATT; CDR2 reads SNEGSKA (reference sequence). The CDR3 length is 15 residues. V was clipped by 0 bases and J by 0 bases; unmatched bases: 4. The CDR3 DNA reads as TGCAGTGCTAGAGAACGACAGGGAGCTAACTATGGCTACACCTTC. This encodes CSARERQGANYGYTF.

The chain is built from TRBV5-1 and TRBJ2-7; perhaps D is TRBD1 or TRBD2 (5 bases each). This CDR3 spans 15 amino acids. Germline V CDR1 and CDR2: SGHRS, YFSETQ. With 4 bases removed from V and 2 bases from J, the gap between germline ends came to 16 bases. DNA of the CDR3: TGCGCCAGCAGCGTGGGACGGACAATGACCTACGAGCAGTACTTC. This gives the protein CASSVGRTMTYEQYF. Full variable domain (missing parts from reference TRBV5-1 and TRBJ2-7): KAGVTQTPRYLIKTRGQQVTLSCSPISGHRSVSWYQQTPGQGLQFLFEYFSETQRNKGNFPGRFSGRQFSNSRSEMNVSTLELGDSALYLCASSVGRTMTYEQYFGPGTRLTVT.

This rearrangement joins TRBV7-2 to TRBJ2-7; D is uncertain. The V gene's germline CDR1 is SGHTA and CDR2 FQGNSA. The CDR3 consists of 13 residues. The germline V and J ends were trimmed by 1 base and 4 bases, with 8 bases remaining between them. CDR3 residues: CASSLDGWYEQYF. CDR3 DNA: TGTGCCAGCAGCTTAGACGGGTGGTACGAGCAGTACTTC.

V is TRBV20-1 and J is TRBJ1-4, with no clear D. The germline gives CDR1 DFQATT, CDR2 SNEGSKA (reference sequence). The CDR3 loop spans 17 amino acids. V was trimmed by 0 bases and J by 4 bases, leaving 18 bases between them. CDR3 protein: CSARDFLNSSNNEKLFF. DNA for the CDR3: TGCAGTGCTAGAGATTTTCTTAACTCCTCAAATAATGAAAAACTGTTTTTT.

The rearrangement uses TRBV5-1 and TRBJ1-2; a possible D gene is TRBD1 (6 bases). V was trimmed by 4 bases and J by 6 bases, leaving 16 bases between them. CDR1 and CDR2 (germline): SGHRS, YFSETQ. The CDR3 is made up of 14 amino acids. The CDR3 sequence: CASSPRTASHGYTF. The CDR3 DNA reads TGCGCCAGCAGCCCTAGGACAGCTAGCCATGGCTACACCTTC.

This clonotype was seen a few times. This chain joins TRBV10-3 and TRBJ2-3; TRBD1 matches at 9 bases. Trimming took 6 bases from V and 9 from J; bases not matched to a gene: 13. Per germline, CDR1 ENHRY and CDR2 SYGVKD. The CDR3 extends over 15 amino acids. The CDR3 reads CAIRDTGGMGITQYF. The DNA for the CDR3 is TGTGCCATCAGGGATACAGGGGGCATGGGTATCACGCAGTATTTT.

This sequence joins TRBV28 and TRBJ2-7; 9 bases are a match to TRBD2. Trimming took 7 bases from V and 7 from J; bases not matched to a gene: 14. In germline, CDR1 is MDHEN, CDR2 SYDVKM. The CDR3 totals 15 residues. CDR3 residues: CASNPGTSTLGEQYF. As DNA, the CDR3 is TGTGCCAGCAACCCCGGGACTAGCACTTTAGGGGAGCAGTACTTC.

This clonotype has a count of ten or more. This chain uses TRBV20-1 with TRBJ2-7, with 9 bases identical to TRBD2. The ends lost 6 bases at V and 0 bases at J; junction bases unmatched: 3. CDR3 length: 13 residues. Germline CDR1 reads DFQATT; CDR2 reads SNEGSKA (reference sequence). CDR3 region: CSAPLAGSYEQYF. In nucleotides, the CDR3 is TGCAGTGCCCCACTAGCGGGCTCCTACGAGCAGTACTTC.

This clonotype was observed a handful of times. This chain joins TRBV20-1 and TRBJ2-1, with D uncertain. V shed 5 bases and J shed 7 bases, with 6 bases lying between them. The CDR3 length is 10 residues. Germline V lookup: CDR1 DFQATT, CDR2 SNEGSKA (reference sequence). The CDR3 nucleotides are TGCAGTGCTTGGCGGAATGAGCAGTTCTTC. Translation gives CSAWRNEQFF.

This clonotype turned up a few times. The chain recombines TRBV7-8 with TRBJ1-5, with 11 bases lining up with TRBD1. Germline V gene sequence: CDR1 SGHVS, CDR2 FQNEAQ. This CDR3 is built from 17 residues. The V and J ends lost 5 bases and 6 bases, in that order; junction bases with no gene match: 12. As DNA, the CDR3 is TGTGCCAGCAGCCGAGTAGGTTGGACAGGGGGCTTTCAGCCCCAGCATTTT. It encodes CASSRVGWTGGFQPQHF.